This entry concerns a single T cell receptor beta chain. Its antigen is currently unknown. The data were taken from a study of OX40 agonist ivuxolimab in advanced cancers. The CDR3 sequence is 15 residues long. Germline V lookup: CDR1 MNHNS, CDR2 SASEGT. Between the trimmed V and J ends, which lost 6 bases and 5 bases, there was a span of 17 bases. Using immunoSEQ multiplex PCR, the repertoire was profiled, and TCRdb retains in-frame clones only, with some absent. This sample yields about 22,000 clones, of which roughly 88% are seen a single time; about 37% belongs to the top ten. Findings of the study overall: The investigators did not determine what antigen specificity the expanded peripheral T cells had.

The rearrangement uses TRBV6-1 and TRBJ1-3; a weak D match, TRBD1 (6 bases). The sequence came from an adult with an advanced solid tumor such as melanoma, head and neck, liver or kidney cancer. The sample was CD4+ or CD8+ T cells sorted from blood, taken in a trial of the OX40 agonist ivuxolimab. CDR3 sequence (DNA): TGTGCCAGCAGGACTATTGGGACAAGAAGAAACACCATATATTTT. This sequence encodes CASRTIGTRRNTIYF.